The T cell receptor beta chain described here comes from a study of blood T cells in healthy people across ages. Study findings and constraints: Per million T cells, the diversity of TCR beta decreased roughly linearly as age advanced. Among long-lived donors, naive CD4+ cells were more numerous and diversity higher than in aged donors.

Then a second PCR, running roughly 7 to 11 cycles, was carried out with a sample-barcoded 5' primer and a J-beta primer mix. Carrying 12 random nucleotides, a template-switch adaptor labeled each individual cDNA molecule. MiXCR was run by TCRdb on the 5' RACE reads, yielding one entry per CDR3 protein. The data show about 1.6 million distinct CDR3 sequences, roughly 32% seen once. Russia was home to the donors, healthy Caucasian individuals aged roughly 6 to 95. With 4 bases removed from V and 0 bases from J, the gap between germline ends came to 10 bases. CDR3 length: 14 amino acids. Germline V gene sequence: CDR1 SQVTM, CDR2 ANQGSEA. In this sample, this clonotype turned up a few times. No antigen is known for it.

The chain links TRBV29-1 to TRBJ2-1; D gene ambiguous. The specimen was blood. This TCR derives from a young woman in good health. The CDR3 here is CSVVARGSYNEQFF. For the CDR3, the DNA is TGCAGCGTTGTGGCTAGAGGCTCCTACAATGAGCAGTTCTTC.